This TCR beta chain was documented in a study of CD4+ T cells in melanoma. Whole-study results and caveats: Diverse differentiation states were reported for melanoma neoantigen-specific CD4+ T cells.

This clone was seen just once. What it binds is not known. TCRdb's copy holds only in-frame clones and misses some; the assay was immunoSEQ multiplex PCR. The data contain tens of thousands of clones, 60% to 80% of them singletons. The sequencing input was tumor tissue. The source is a human donor with melanoma.

CDR3 coding DNA: TGTGCCAGCAGCCAACTGGGTCTCTATGGCTACACCTTC. Translation: CASSQLGLYGYTF. The chain combines TRBV7-9 with TRBJ1-2; D remains unclear. Trimming took 5 bases from V and 4 from J, leaving 11 bases between them. In germline, CDR1 is SEHNR, CDR2 FQNEAQ (reference sequence). The CDR3 totals 13 residues.